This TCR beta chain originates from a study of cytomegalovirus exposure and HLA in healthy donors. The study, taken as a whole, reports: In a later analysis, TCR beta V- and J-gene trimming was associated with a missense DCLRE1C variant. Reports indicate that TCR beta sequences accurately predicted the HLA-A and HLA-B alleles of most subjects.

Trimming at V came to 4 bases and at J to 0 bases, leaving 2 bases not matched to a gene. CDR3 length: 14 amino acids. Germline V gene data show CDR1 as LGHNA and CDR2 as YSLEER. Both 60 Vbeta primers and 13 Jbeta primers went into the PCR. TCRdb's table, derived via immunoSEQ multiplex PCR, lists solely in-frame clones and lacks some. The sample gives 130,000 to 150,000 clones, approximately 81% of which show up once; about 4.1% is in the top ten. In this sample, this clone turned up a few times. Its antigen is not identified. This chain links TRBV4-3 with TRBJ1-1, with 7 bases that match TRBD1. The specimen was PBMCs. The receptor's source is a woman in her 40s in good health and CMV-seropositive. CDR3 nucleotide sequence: TGCGCCAGCAGCCGGACAGGAGTGAACACTGAAGCTTTCTTT. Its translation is CASSRTGVNTEAFF.